This TCR beta chain was recorded in a study of vaccination effects on CD4 cells after COVID-19 (dated by TCRdb to the early 2020s). With respect to the entire study: Each participant got two doses of an mRNA SARS-CoV-2 vaccine, either BNT162b2 or mRNA-1273. A total of approximately 9 COVID-19 convalescent patients and a handful of SARS-CoV-2-naive healthy vaccine recipients were included in the full study. The study compared SARS-CoV-2 spike-specific CD4+ TCR repertoires before and after mRNA vaccination in COVID-19 convalescent patients and infection-naive vaccine recipients. The Oncomine TCR Beta short-read assay on an Illumina iSeq 100 was used to sequence cultures from other donors in the study.

Turning to this clone: The antigen it recognizes is unknown. Base qualities are missing; no much larger clone stands one base away.

To identify antigen-specific CD4+ T cell clonotypes by their expansion, the ViraFEST assay first stimulated PBMC with viral peptide pools and then applied TCR sequencing. After less than eleven days of culture, CD4+ T cells were isolated with the EasySep CD4+ T cell isolation kit. The absence of prior SARS-CoV-2 infection in healthy vaccine recipients was confirmed by negative nucleocapsid antibodies before and after vaccination. About 2.1 million PBMC per well were cultured with 10 ug/ml peptides in IMDM containing 5% human AB serum, approximately 10 IU/ml IL-2 and gentamicin. On days 3 and 7, half of the culture medium was replaced with fresh IL-2-containing medium. Unless otherwise noted, each peptide stimulation condition was cultured in triplicate wells. Using Ficoll-Paque Plus gradient centrifugation, PBMC were separated from whole blood and then either used fresh or cryopreserved at -140C. Overlapping peptide pools spanned the spike proteins of SARS-CoV-2 and the common cold coronaviruses HCoV-NL63, HCoV-OC43 and HCoV-229E. The QIAamp micro DNA kit was used to extract genomic DNA from the cultured CD4+ T cells.

The CDR3 holds 14 amino acids from the cysteine to the phenylalanine. This entry keeps only the CDR3 DNA: 42 bases, framed from base 1. CDR1 is given as SGHVS and CDR2 as FQNEAQ, both from the germline V gene. V and J are trimmed by 8 bases and 1 base, and the gene matches miss 6 bases of the junction. General conclusions and limits of the study: Marked clonal contraction was observed in both infection-induced and vaccine-induced clones at late post-vaccination timepoints, consistent with waning T cell responses. Limitations of the study were the small number of convalescent patients and the absence of early post-infection timepoints. Among healthy vaccine recipients, nearly all vaccine-induced clones were SARS-CoV-2 mono-reactive, and just 1 of 255 was cross-reactive with common cold coronaviruses.

The library relied on the immunoSEQ multiplex PCR assay. DNA from the CD4+ T cells that had been cultured and isolated underwent TCR beta CDR3 sequencing. The original methods were these. Non-productive TCR sequences were discarded, and reads were trimmed to the CDR3 region, with only CDR3s of 7 or more amino acids retained. The MANAFEST web app was used to pick out antigen-specific clonotypes by comparing their expansion in peptide wells with that in reference cultures. To count as positive, a clone had to show expansion at FDR<0.05 compared with the reference and with all other wells, an odds ratio above 5, and a frequency above 0.1% in two replicate wells. Cross-reactive clonotypes were defined as significantly expanded in SARS-CoV-2 spike wells and in at least one common cold coronavirus spike condition. Using the stringdist R package, CDR3 similarity was measured by Levenshtein distance, and unrooted trees were constructed with ape in R 3.6.1. The clones in this table, taken by TCRdb from immuneACCESS, are in-frame only. Not every clone is retained; where verified, under half of the shortfall comes from an unresolved V gene, and the cause of the rest is unknown. The V and J calls and clone size were taken over from that table, and D and trimming were inferred from the DNA. In all, the sample holds under 13,000 clones, and just under 75% of those were seen once. The top ten clones comprise 24% of the sample.

This TCR was recovered from a human donor who received a COVID-19 vaccine. The specimen was CD4+ T cells from PBMCs cultured with HCoV-229E spike peptides, collected before COVID-19 vaccination. The sample's cell subset or site label, decoded: HCoV-229E spike overlapping peptide pool stimulation. The chain joins TRBV7-8 to TRBJ2-7; 9 of the junction bases match TRBD2. The DNA reads TGTGCCAGCGGCGGGAGGGGGCCGTCCTACGAGCAGTACTTC. It is translated as CASGGRGPSYEQYF. The reference TRBV7-8 and TRBJ2-7 proteins fill in what lies around the CDR3, so the full variable domain reads GAGVSQSPRYKVAKRGQDVALRCDPISGHVSLFWYQQALGQGPEFLTYFQNEAQLDKSGLPSDRFFAERPEGSVSTLKIQRTQQEDSAVYLCASGGRGPSYEQYFGPGTRLTVT.